Listed here are 5 T cell receptor beta chains from one sample, sequenced in a study of CD8+CD57+ T cells in acquired aplastic anemia. Using genomic DNA as the template, TCR beta VDJ and CDR3 profiling was carried out. MiXCR, run by TCRdb on the reads, gives a single entry per CDR3 protein. This sample carries just over 450,000 distinct CDR3 sequences, approximately 32% of them seen once, and the ten largest clones take roughly 0.89%. Patients chosen for sequencing had CD8+CD57+ cells that had expanded, as shown by flow cytometry. The source material was sorted CD4+, CD8+, or CD8+CD57+ T cells (not recorded which) from PBMCs. All receptors come from a human donor with aplastic anemia.

In its sample, this clonotype was seen many times. V and J are TRBV5-8 and TRBJ2-7, with D uncertain. Trimming took 4 bases from V and 4 from J, leaving 9 bases between them. The CDR3 has 12 residues. The V gene's germline CDR1 is SGHTS and CDR2 YDEGEE. The chain's CDR3 is CASSGVGYEQYF. CDR3 nucleotides: TGTGCCAGCAGCGGGGTGGGATACGAGCAGTACTTC.

Only a few counts were recorded for this clonotype. V is TRBV5-5 and J is TRBJ1-1; D unclear. This CDR3 contains 16 residues. Germline assignment: CDR1 SGHKS and CDR2 YYEKEE (reference sequence). V was cut by 4 bases and J by 0 bases, with 16 bases left in between. Written as DNA, the CDR3 is TGTGCCAGCAGCGTACCGACACGATTCATGAACACTGAAGCTTTCTTT. This sequence encodes CASSVPTRFMNTEAFF.

This rearrangement joins TRBV28 to TRBJ2-1; the D is unclear. Germline lookup yields CDR1 MDHEN and CDR2 SYDVKM. The V and J ends lost 6 bases and 8 bases respectively, with 8 bases between them. This CDR3 is 11 amino acids long. The DNA of the CDR3 is TGTGCCAGCAGACACGCTCATGAGCAGTTCTTC. Amino acid sequence: CASRHAHEQFF.

This clonotype was seen ten or more times. The rearrangement joins TRBV14 to TRBJ1-2; TRBD1 matches at 10 bases. The CDR3 sequence is 14 residues long. Germline V gene lookup returns CDR1 SGHDN and CDR2 FVKESK. Trimming took 0 bases from V and 14 from J; bases not matched to a gene: 9. The CDR3 DNA reads TGTGCCAGCAGCCAAGATCAGGCGACAGGGGGCGTAACCTTC. Translation gives CASSQDQATGGVTF.

Written as DNA, the CDR3 is TGTGCCAGCAGTACAGGGTTCAATGAGCAGTTCTTC. This gives the protein CASSTGFNEQFF. The V and J genes are TRBV2 and TRBJ2-1; a weak D match, TRBD1 (6 bases). Trimming stripped 5 bases from V and 6 bases from J, with 8 bases between. The CDR3 is 12 amino acids. Germline V gives CDR1 SNHLY, CDR2 FYNNEI. The full variable domain, rest sourced from reference TRBV2 and TRBJ2-1, is EPEVTQTPSHQVTQMGQEVILRCVPISNHLYFYWYRQILGQKVEFLVSFYNNEISEKSEIFDDQFSVERPDGSNFTLKIRSTKLEDSAMYFCASSTGFNEQFFGPGTRLTVL.